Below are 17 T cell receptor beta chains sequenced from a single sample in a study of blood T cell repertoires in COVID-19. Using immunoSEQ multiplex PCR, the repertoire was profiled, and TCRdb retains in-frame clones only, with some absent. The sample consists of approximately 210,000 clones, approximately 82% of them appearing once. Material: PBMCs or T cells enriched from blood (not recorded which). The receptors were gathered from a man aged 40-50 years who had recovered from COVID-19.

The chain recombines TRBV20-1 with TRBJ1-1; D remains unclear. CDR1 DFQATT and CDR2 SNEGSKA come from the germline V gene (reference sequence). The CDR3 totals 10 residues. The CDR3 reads CSVNSFEAFF. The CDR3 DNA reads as TGCAGCGTTAACAGCTTTGAAGCTTTCTTT.

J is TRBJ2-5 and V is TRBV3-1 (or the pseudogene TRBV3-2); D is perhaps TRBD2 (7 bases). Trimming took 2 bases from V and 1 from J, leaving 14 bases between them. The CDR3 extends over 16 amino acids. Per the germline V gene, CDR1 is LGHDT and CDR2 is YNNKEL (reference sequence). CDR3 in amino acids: CASSQPAGALQETQYF. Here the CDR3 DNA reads TGTGCCAGCAGCCAACCGGCGGGGGCTCTCCAAGAGACCCAGTACTTC.

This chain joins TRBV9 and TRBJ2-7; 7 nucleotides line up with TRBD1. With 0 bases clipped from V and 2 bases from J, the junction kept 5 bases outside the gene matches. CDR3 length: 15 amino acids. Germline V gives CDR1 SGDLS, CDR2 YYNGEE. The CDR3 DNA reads TGTGCCAGCAGCGTAGAAGGGACAGAAACCTACGAGCAGTACTTC. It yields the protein CASSVEGTETYEQYF.

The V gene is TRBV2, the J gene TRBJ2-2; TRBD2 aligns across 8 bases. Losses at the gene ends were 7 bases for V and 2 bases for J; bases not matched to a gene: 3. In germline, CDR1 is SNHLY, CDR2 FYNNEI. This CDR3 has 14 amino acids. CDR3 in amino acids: CASKGLANTGELFF. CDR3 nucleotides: TGTGCCAGCAAAGGACTAGCCAACACCGGGGAGCTGTTTTTT.

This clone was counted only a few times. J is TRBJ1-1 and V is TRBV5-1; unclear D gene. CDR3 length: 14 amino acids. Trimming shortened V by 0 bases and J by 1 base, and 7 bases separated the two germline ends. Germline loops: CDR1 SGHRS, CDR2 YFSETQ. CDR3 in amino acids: CASSLVEGNTEAFF. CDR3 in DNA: TGCGCCAGCAGCTTGGTGGAGGGGAACACTGAAGCTTTCTTT.

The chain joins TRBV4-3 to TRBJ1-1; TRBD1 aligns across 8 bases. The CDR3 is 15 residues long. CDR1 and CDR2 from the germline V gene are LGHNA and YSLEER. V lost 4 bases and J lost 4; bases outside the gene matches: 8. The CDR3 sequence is CASSRPDRDGTEAFF. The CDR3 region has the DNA TGCGCCAGCAGCCGCCCGGACAGGGATGGCACTGAAGCTTTCTTT.

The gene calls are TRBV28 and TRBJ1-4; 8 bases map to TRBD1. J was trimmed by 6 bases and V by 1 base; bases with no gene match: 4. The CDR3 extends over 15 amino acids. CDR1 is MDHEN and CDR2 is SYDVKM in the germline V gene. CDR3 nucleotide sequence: TGTGCCAGCAGTTTATCCCAGGGGGCGGATGAAAAACTGTTTTTT. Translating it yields CASSLSQGADEKLFF.

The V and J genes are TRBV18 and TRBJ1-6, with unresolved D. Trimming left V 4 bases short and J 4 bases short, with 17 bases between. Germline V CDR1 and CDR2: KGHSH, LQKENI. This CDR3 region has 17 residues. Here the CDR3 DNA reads TGTGCCAGCTCACTGTTCCAGGAATCCTCTTATAATTCACCCCTCCACTTT. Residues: CASSLFQESSYNSPLHF.

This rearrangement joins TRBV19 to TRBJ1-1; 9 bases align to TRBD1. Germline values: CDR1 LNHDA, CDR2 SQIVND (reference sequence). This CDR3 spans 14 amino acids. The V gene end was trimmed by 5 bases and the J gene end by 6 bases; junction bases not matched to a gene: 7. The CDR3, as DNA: TGTGCCAGTAGTCGACAGGGGGATGGCTCTGAAGCTTTCTTT. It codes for CASSRQGDGSEAFF.

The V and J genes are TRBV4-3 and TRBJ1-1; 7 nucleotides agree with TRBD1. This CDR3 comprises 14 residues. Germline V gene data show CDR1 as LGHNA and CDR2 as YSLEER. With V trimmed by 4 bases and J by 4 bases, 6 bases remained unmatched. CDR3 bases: TGCGCCAGCAGCCCCCGACACAGGGGCACTGAAGCTTTCTTT. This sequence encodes CASSPRHRGTEAFF.

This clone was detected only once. CDR3 sequence (DNA): TGTGCCAGCAGCGGGAGTTATAGCGGGGGGACTACCAATGAGCAGTTCTTC. Amino acids: CASSGSYSGGTTNEQFF. The rearrangement links TRBV11-2 to TRBJ2-1, with 10 bases identical to TRBD2. The CDR3 is made up of 17 amino acids. CDR1 and CDR2 (germline): SGHAT, FQNNGV. The trim removed 5 bases at V and 6 bases at J, leaving 13 bases unmatched.

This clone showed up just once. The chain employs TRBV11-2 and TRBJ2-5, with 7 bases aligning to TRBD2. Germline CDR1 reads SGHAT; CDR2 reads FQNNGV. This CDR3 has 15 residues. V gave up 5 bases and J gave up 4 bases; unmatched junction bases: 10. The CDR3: CASSLERGLRETQYF. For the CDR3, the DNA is TGTGCCAGCAGCCTGGAGCGGGGCCTAAGAGAGACCCAGTACTTC.

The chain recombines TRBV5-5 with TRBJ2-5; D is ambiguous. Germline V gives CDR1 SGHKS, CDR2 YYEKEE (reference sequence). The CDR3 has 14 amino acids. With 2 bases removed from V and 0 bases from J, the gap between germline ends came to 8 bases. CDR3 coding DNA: TGTGCCAGCAGCTTCGAGAGTAACCAAGAGACCCAGTACTTC. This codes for CASSFESNQETQYF.

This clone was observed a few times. The CDR3 nucleotides read TGCAGCGCCCTCGAAAAACAGGGGGCGGTTGTGGGTGGCTACACCTTC. Protein product: CSALEKQGAVVGGYTF. This chain uses TRBV29-1 with TRBJ1-2; 9 bases are shared with TRBD1. V shed 7 bases, J shed 7 bases, and the junction held 19 bases outside the gene matches. The CDR3 covers 16 residues. Per germline, CDR1 SQVTM and CDR2 ANQGSEA.

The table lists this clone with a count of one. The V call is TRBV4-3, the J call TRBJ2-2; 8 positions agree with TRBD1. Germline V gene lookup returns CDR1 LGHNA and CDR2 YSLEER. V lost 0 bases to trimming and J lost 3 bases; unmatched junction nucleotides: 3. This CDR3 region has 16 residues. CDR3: CASSQENRGYTGELFF. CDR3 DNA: TGCGCCAGCAGCCAAGAAAACAGGGGGTACACCGGGGAGCTGTTTTTT.

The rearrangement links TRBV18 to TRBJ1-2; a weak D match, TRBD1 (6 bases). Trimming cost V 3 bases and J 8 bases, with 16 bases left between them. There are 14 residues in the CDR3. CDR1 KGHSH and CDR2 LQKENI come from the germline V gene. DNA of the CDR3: TGTGCCAGCTCACCCGAACAGGGCACGAGCGGCTACACCTTC. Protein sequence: CASSPEQGTSGYTF. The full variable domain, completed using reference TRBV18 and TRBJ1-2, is NAGVMQNPRHLVRRRGQEARLRCSPMKGHSHVYWYRQLPEEGLKFMVYLQKENIIDESGMPKERFSAEFPKEGPSILRIQQVVRGDSAAYFCASSPEQGTSGYTFGSGTRLTVV.

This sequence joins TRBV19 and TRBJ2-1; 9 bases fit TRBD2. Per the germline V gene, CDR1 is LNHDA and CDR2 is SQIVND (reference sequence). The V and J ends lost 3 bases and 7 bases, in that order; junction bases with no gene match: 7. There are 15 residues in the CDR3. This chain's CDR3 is CASSIRGRAANEQFF. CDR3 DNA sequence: TGTGCCAGTAGTATTCGCGGGAGGGCCGCAAATGAGCAGTTCTTC. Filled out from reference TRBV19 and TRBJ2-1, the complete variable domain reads DGGITQSPKYLFRKEGQNVTLSCEQNLNHDAMYWYRQDPGQGLRLIYYSQIVNDFQKGDIAEGYSVSREKKESFPLTVTSAQKNPTAFYLCASSIRGRAANEQFFGPGTRLTVL.